This is a list of T cell receptor beta chains from one sample in a study of T cell repertoires in cytomegalovirus infection. TCRdb reprocessed the reads with MiXCR, giving one entry per CDR3 protein. The sample carries about a million distinct CDR3 sequences, around 32% recorded once. The antigens these receptors bind are not known. Specimen: cultured CD8+ T cells from PBMCs, collected from culture after CMV antigen stimulation. These receptors all stem from a human donor in good health (CMV status not recorded). Some clones in this sample may be carry-over from other donors' samples. The CDR3 runs from the conserved cysteine through the conserved F or W. Fields, in order: V gene, J gene, clone size, D gene, CDR3 protein, CDR3 DNA. D genes are given only for firm matches. Size is omitted from some rows. Given values are once, few, many or a class for expanded clones.

>TRBV7-1|TRBJ2-3|.|.
CAIQIGGGFTDTQYF
TGTGCCATCCAGATAGGCGGCGGATTCACAGATACGCAGTATTTT
>TRBV11-2|TRBJ2-3|few|TRBD2
CASSLGRGGTTDTQYF
TGTGCCAGCAGCTTAGGGCGGGGGGGCACCACAGATACGCAGTATTTT
>TRBV12-3/TRBV12-4|TRBJ1-2|.|.
CASSWGRGEDYGYTF
TGTGCCAGCAGTTGGGGCAGGGGCGAGGACTATGGCTACACCTTC
>TRBV3-1|TRBJ2-1|few|TRBD2
CASSQDPNRGGSPGNEQFF
TGTGCCAGCAGCCAAGATCCAAATCGCGGGGGGTCCCCGGGGAATGAGCAGTTCTTC
>TRBV5-1|TRBJ2-3|.|TRBD1
CASSGTGFTDTQYF
TGCGCCAGCAGCGGGACAGGGTTCACAGATACGCAGTATTTT
>TRBV6-6|TRBJ1-1|.|TRBD1
CASSYPAGTGGPEAFF
TGTGCCAGCAGTTACCCAGCCGGGACAGGGGGGCCTGAAGCTTTCTTT
>TRBV6-1|TRBJ1-1|many|.
CASLGRGKGTEAFF
TGTGCCAGCCTGGGGAGGGGAAAGGGCACTGAAGCTTTCTTT
>TRBV7-8|TRBJ2-3|many|.
CASSLPLLTDTQYF
TGTGCCAGCAGCTTACCCCTTCTCACAGATACGCAGTATTTT
>TRBV24-1|TRBJ2-1|.|TRBD1
CATSDLFVTGYRGYNEQFF
TGTGCCACCAGTGATTTGTTTGTAACAGGTTACAGGGGATACAATGAGCAGTTCTTC
>TRBV10-3|TRBJ1-6|.|TRBD1
CAIGGSGQYRNSPLHF
TGTGCCATCGGTGGTTCGGGACAGTATCGTAATTCACCCCTCCACTTT
>TRBV7-3|TRBJ2-3|.|.
CASSLRGFDTQYF
TGTGCCAGCAGCTTAAGAGGTTTCGATACGCAGTATTTT
>TRBV5-6|TRBJ2-3|.|.
CASRLQGLAQYF
TGTGCCAGCAGATTGCAGGGTTTGGCGCAGTATTTT
>TRBV19|TRBJ1-5|.|.
CASSPDSFGQPQHF
TGTGCCAGTAGTCCCGACAGTTTCGGACAGCCCCAGCATTTT
>TRBV7-3|TRBJ2-3|many|TRBD2
CASSYVGRGVTDTQYF
TGTGCCAGCAGCTACGTCGGGCGGGGGGTCACAGATACGCAGTATTTT
>TRBV7-2|TRBJ1-2|many|.
CASSLGGGGVLYGYTF
TGTGCCAGCAGCTTAGGTGGCGGGGGCGTTCTCTATGGCTACACCTTC
>TRBV7-9|TRBJ2-4|.|.
CASSYHHRLDTFKNIQYF
TGTGCCAGCAGCTACCACCACAGATTGGACACTTTCAAAAACATTCAGTACTTC
>TRBV7-9|TRBJ2-7|.|TRBD1
CASTPRGQGAYEQYF
TGTGCCAGCACCCCCCGGGGACAGGGGGCTTACGAGCAGTACTTC
>TRBV2|TRBJ2-7|few|.
CASTGHFYEQYF
TGTGCCAGCACGGGACACTTCTACGAGCAGTACTTC
>TRBV5-1|TRBJ2-1|.|TRBD2
CASSQGTSGGAYNEQFF
TGCGCCAGCAGCCAGGGGACTAGCGGGGGGGCCTACAATGAGCAGTTCTTC
>TRBV2|TRBJ1-1|few|.
CASSDFGRANTEAFF
TGTGCCAGCAGTGATTTCGGCAGGGCGAACACTGAAGCTTTCTTT
>TRBV7-9|TRBJ2-3|.|TRBD1
CASRGQGADTQYF
TGTGCCAGCAGGGGACAGGGAGCAGATACGCAGTATTTT